The rows below give T cell receptor beta chains drawn from one sample of a study of blood T cell repertoires in COVID-19. The method was immunoSEQ multiplex PCR; TCRdb's version includes in-frame clones alone and lacks a portion of them. The sample contains about 150,000 clones, 80% to 90% of which appear only once. Material: peripheral blood. Source of these receptors: a man aged 65 to 79 with acute or convalescent COVID-19. CDR3s leave out the opening cysteine and the closing phenylalanine or tryptophan. A D gene is named only where the DNA matches it firmly. Only part of the rows carry a size: once, few, many, or a class if the clone is expanded.

d_gene: .; v_gene: TRBV7-2; abundance: .; j_gene: TRBJ2-7; CDR3aa: ASSPWAGFSYEQY
d_gene: TRBD1; v_gene: TRBV2; abundance: .; j_gene: TRBJ1-4; CDR3aa: ASSSDRAATNEKLF
d_gene: .; v_gene: TRBV4-1; abundance: .; j_gene: TRBJ2-2; CDR3aa: ASSQVHGSTGELF
d_gene: .; v_gene: TRBV28; abundance: once; j_gene: TRBJ2-7; CDR3aa: ASSLYRFRGDNEQY
d_gene: TRBD1; v_gene: TRBV4-3; abundance: .; j_gene: TRBJ2-3; CDR3aa: ASSQGTGGEADTQY
d_gene: .; v_gene: TRBV9; abundance: few; j_gene: TRBJ1-1; CDR3aa: ASSFTSNTEAF
d_gene: TRBD2; v_gene: TRBV7-9; abundance: .; j_gene: TRBJ2-7; CDR3aa: ASSLAPRRTSGYEQY
d_gene: TRBD2; v_gene: TRBV24-1; abundance: .; j_gene: TRBJ2-3; CDR3aa: ATSGFSSGRFSDTQY
d_gene: TRBD2; v_gene: TRBV4-1; abundance: once; j_gene: TRBJ2-3; CDR3aa: ASSQDGSGSTDTQY
d_gene: .; v_gene: TRBV4-3; abundance: .; j_gene: TRBJ1-1; CDR3aa: ASSQAAGEYEAF
d_gene: TRBD2; v_gene: TRBV7-9; abundance: .; j_gene: TRBJ2-1; CDR3aa: ASSPRAGTSENEQF
d_gene: .; v_gene: TRBV27; abundance: .; j_gene: TRBJ2-1; CDR3aa: ASSFRPVANNEQF
d_gene: .; v_gene: TRBV7-6; abundance: .; j_gene: TRBJ2-7; CDR3aa: ASALDRSSYEQY
d_gene: TRBD1; v_gene: TRBV6-2/TRBV6-3; abundance: .; j_gene: TRBJ1-5; CDR3aa: ASSYARQGHEPQH
d_gene: .; v_gene: TRBV27; abundance: .; j_gene: TRBJ1-1; CDR3aa: ASSGGRGTEAF
d_gene: TRBD2; v_gene: TRBV15; abundance: .; j_gene: TRBJ2-7; CDR3aa: ATSIGSRLAEGHEQY
d_gene: TRBD2; v_gene: TRBV5-4; abundance: .; j_gene: TRBJ2-1; CDR3aa: ASSLGTSGQYNEQF
d_gene: TRBD2; v_gene: TRBV28; abundance: .; j_gene: TRBJ2-1; CDR3aa: ASELAGYNEQF
d_gene: .; v_gene: TRBV30; abundance: .; j_gene: TRBJ1-5; CDR3aa: AWRPPGGINQPQH
d_gene: TRBD1; v_gene: TRBV4-3; abundance: .; j_gene: TRBJ2-7; CDR3aa: ASSQDRQGREQY
d_gene: .; v_gene: TRBV6-1; abundance: once; j_gene: TRBJ1-5; CDR3aa: ASSERGRNNQPQH
d_gene: .; v_gene: TRBV7-2; abundance: .; j_gene: TRBJ2-7; CDR3aa: ASSLAGGESYEQY
d_gene: TRBD2; v_gene: TRBV9; abundance: .; j_gene: TRBJ2-5; CDR3aa: ASSVGVGGRLETQY
d_gene: TRBD1; v_gene: TRBV4-1; abundance: .; j_gene: TRBJ1-6; CDR3aa: ASSQGDRRSHSYNSPLH
d_gene: .; v_gene: TRBV2; abundance: .; j_gene: TRBJ2-1; CDR3aa: ASRPAGGSYNEQF
d_gene: .; v_gene: TRBV19; abundance: .; j_gene: TRBJ2-7; CDR3aa: ASSKGDTISYEQY
d_gene: .; v_gene: TRBV6-5; abundance: .; j_gene: TRBJ1-1; CDR3aa: ASSYVRGRTEAF
d_gene: TRBD1; v_gene: TRBV24-1; abundance: .; j_gene: TRBJ2-3; CDR3aa: ATQGAGTDTQY
d_gene: TRBD2; v_gene: TRBV28; abundance: .; j_gene: TRBJ2-7; CDR3aa: ASSPTSGRSYEQY
d_gene: TRBD1; v_gene: TRBV5-1; abundance: once; j_gene: TRBJ2-3; CDR3aa: ASSWTGETDTQY
d_gene: .; v_gene: TRBV24-1; abundance: once; j_gene: TRBJ2-7; CDR3aa: ATSAGGAYEQY
d_gene: TRBD1; v_gene: TRBV5-6; abundance: .; j_gene: TRBJ1-5; CDR3aa: ASSYSDRGRNQPQH
d_gene: TRBD2; v_gene: TRBV7-2; abundance: once; j_gene: TRBJ2-3; CDR3aa: ASSLLGRTSGSTDTQY
d_gene: .; v_gene: TRBV5-6; abundance: many; j_gene: TRBJ2-7; CDR3aa: ASRNSGNYEQY
d_gene: .; v_gene: TRBV18; abundance: .; j_gene: TRBJ1-1; CDR3aa: ASSPSVNTEAF
d_gene: TRBD2; v_gene: TRBV4-2; abundance: few; j_gene: TRBJ2-7; CDR3aa: ASSQDRVAGVSYEQY
d_gene: TRBD2; v_gene: TRBV7-3; abundance: once; j_gene: TRBJ2-1; CDR3aa: ASSLIAGGSNEQF
d_gene: TRBD1; v_gene: TRBV18; abundance: once; j_gene: TRBJ2-7; CDR3aa: ASSFGQGAEQY
d_gene: TRBD1; v_gene: TRBV10-3; abundance: few; j_gene: TRBJ2-7; CDR3aa: AIRRQGPYEQY
d_gene: TRBD1; v_gene: TRBV2; abundance: .; j_gene: TRBJ1-5; CDR3aa: ASSGYRGLNQPQH
d_gene: TRBD1; v_gene: TRBV24-1; abundance: .; j_gene: TRBJ2-7; CDR3aa: ATSTGGPSYEQY
d_gene: TRBD2; v_gene: TRBV29-1; abundance: .; j_gene: TRBJ2-3; CDR3aa: SASQSGRAADTQY